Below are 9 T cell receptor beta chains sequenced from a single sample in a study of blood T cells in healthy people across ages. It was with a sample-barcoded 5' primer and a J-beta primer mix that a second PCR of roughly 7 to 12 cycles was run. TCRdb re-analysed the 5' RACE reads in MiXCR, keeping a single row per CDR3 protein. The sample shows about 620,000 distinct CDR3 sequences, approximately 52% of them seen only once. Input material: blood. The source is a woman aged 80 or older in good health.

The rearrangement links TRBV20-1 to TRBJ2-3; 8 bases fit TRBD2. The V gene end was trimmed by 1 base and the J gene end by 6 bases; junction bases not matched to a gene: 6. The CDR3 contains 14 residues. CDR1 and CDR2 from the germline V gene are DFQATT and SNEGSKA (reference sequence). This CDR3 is CSARVSGRGDTQYF. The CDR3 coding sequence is TGCAGTGCTAGAGTCAGCGGGAGAGGGGATACGCAGTATTTT.

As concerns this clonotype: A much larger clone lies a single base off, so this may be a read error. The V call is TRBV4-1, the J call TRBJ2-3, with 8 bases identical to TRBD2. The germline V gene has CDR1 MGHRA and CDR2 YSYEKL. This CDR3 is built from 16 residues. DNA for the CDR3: TGCGCCAGCAGCCAAGTCGCGGGAGGCCGCCGAGATACGCGGTATTTT. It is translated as CASSQVAGGRRDTRYF.

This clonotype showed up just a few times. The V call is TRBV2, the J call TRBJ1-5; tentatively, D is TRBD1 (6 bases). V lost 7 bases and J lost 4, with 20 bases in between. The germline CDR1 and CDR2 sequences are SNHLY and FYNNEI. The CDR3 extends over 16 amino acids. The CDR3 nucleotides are TGTGCCAGCAAACCCTGGGGGCAGGGGAGGAATCAGCCCCAGCATTTT. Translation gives CASKPWGQGRNQPQHF.

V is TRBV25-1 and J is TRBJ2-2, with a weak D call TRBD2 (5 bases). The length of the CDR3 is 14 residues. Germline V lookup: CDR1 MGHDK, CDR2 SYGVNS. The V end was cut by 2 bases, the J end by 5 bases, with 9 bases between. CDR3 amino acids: CASSEAGKTGELFF. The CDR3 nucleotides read TGTGCCAGCAGTGAAGCCGGGAAGACCGGGGAGCTGTTTTTT. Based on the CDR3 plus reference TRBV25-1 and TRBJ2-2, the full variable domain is EADIYQTPRYLVIGTGKKITLECSQTMGHDKMYWYQQDPGMELHLIHYSYGVNSTEKGDLSSESTVSRIRTEHFPLTLESARPSHTSQYLCASSEAGKTGELFFGEGSRLTVL.

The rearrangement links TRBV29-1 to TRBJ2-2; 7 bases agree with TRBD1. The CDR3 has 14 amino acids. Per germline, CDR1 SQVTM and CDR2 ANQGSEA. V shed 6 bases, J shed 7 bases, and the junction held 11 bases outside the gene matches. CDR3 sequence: CSVPGTEYIGELFF. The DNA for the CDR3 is TGCAGCGTACCCGGGACAGAATACATCGGGGAGCTGTTTTTT.

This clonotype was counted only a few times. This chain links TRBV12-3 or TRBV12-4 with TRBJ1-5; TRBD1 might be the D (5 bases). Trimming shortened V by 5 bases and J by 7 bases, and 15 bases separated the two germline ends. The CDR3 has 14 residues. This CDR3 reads CASSGISGGQPQHF. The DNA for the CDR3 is TGTGCCAGCAGTGGGATAAGCGGGGGACAGCCCCAGCATTTT.

In DNA form, the CDR3 reads TGTGCCAGCAGCCGTACAGGGTGTGGCTACACCTTC. Translation: CASSRTGCGYTF. The V gene is TRBV12-3 or TRBV12-4, the J gene TRBJ1-2; possible D gene TRBD1, 6 bases. The length of the CDR3 is 12 residues. Trimming took 6 bases from V and 7 from J, leaving 12 bases between them.

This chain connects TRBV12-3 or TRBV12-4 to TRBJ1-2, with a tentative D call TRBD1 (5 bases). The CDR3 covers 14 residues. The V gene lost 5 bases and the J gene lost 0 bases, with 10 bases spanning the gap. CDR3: CASSRGVPNYGYTF. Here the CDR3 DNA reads TGTGCCAGCAGTCGAGGGGTGCCTAACTATGGCTACACCTTC.

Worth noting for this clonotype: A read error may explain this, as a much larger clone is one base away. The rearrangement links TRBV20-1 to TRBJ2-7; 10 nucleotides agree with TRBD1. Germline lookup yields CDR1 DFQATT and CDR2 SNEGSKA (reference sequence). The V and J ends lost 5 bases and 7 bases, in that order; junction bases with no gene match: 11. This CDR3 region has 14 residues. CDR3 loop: CSASDRGLYNEQYF. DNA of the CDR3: TGCAGTGCTTCCGACAGGGGGCTCTACAATGAGCAGTACTTC.